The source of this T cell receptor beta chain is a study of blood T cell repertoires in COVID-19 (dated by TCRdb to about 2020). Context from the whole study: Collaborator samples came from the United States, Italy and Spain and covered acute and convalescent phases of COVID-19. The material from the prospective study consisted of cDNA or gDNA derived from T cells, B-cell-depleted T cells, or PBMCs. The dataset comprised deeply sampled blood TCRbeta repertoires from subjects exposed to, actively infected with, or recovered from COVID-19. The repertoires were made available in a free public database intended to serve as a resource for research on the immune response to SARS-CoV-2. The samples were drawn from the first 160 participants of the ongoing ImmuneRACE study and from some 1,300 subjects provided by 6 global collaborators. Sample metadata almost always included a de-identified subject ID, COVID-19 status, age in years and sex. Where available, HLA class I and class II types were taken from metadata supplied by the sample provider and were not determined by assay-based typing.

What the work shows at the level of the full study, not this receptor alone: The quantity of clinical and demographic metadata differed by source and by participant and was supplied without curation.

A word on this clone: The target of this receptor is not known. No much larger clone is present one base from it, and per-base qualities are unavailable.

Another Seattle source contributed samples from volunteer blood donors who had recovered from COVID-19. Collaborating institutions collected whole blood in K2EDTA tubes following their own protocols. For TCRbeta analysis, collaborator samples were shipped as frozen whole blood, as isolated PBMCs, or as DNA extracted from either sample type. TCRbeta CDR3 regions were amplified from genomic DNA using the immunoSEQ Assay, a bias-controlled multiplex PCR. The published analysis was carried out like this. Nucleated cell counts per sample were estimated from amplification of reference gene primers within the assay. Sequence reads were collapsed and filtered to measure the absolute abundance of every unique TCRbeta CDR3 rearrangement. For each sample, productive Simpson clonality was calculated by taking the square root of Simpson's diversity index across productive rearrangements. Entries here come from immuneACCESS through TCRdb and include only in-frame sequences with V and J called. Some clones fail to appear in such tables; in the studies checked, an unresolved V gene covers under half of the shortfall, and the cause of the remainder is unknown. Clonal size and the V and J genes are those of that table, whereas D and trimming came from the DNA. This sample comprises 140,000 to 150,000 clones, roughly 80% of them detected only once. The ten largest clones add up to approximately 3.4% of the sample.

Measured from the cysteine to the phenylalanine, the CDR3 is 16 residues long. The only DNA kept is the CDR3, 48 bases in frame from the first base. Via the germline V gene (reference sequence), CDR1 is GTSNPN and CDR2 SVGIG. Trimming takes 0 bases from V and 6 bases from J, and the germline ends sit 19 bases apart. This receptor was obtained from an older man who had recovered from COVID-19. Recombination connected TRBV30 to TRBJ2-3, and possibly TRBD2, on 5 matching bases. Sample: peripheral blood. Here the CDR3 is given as CAWSVRGSSTFDTQYF. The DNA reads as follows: TGTGCCTGGAGTGTACGGGGTAGCTCTACGTTCGATACGCAGTATTTT.